Below, one T cell receptor (beta chain) is given with its context. No antigen is known for it. The sample is drawn from a study of T cell responses to AZD1222 COVID-19 vaccine. Study-wide results and caveats: No day 14 peak samples; only post-peak repertoires were characterized. Close to half of all spike-specific TCRs reportedly target regions of the variants that are unmutated. Rises in breadth and depth of Spike-specific TCRs came after two AZD1222 doses.

The CDR3 has 15 residues. Germline values: CDR1 SGHVS, CDR2 FQNEAQ. The V segment lost 7 bases and the J segment 5 bases; nucleotides outside the gene matches: 13. Clones were sequenced by immunoSEQ multiplex PCR, and TCRdb holds only the in-frame ones, with some missing. The sample carries about 150,000 clones, about 86% recorded once. The sequenced sample was peripheral blood, obtained 28 days after the second AZD1222 dose. This TCR was sampled from an adult who received the AZD1222 COVID-19 vaccine. The J gene is TRBJ2-5, the V gene TRBV7-8, with 7 nucleotides matching TRBD2. DNA of the CDR3: TGTGCCAGCACCCCGGGGGTCGGGGGGTGGGAGACCCAGTACTTC. Amino acids: CASTPGVGGWETQYF.